The clone carrying this T cell receptor beta chain came up many times. The antigen is undetermined. These data originate in a study of identical twins. Overall study findings and caveats: Weaker excess twin sharing was observed in beta out-of-frame sequences.

With 0 bases removed from V and 3 bases from J, the gap between germline ends came to 17 bases. CDR1 is SGHAT and CDR2 is FQNNGV in the germline V gene. The CDR3 is made up of 17 amino acids. In TCRdb, the 5' RACE reads were re-called with MiXCR into one record per CDR3 protein. Of around 240,000 distinct CDR3 sequences listed, about 10% were seen once; the top ten hold less than 12%. Among all donors, each was a healthy Caucasian. Sequenced input: memory T cells sorted from blood. The J gene is TRBJ2-5, the V gene TRBV11-2; no clear D. The origin of this receptor is a man between 50 and 59 years old in good health. The CDR3 is CASSLELPLLGKETQYF. CDR3 nucleotides: TGTGCCAGCAGCTTAGAACTACCACTACTGGGAAAAGAGACCCAGTACTTC.